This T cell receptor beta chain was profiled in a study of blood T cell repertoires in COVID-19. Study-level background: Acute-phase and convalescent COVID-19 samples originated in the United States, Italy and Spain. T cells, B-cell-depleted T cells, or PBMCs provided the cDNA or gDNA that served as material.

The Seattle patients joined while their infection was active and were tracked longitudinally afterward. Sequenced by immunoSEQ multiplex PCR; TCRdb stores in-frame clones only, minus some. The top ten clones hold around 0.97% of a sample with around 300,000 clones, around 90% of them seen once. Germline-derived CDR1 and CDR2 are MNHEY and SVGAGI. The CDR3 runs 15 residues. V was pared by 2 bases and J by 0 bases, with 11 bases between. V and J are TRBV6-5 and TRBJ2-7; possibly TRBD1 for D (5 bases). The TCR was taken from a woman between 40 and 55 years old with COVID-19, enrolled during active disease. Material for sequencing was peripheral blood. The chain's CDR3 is CASSYQGTHSYEQYF. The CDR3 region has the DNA TGTGCCAGCAGTTACCAGGGAACCCACTCCTACGAGCAGTACTTC.